One and the same sample provided the 15 T cell receptor beta chains below, sequenced in a study of shared clonotypes between healthy human individuals. Some clones are missing from TCRdb's copy, which holds only in-frame ones; the method was immunoSEQ multiplex PCR. Altogether some 1,100,000 clones are present, about four fifths being singletons, with the ten largest covering more than 0.5%. The sequenced sample consisted of memory CD4+ T cells from PBMCs. Subset of the sample: CD45RA-negative fraction. The receptors were gathered from a man aged 18-30 years in good health. Some clones in this sample may be carry-over from other donors' samples.

This clone has only one observation. The chain recombines TRBV28 with TRBJ1-4, with D unclear. The CDR3 extends over 14 amino acids. Trimming pared 5 bases from V and 4 bases from J, leaving 11 bases between. Germline V gene lookup returns CDR1 MDHEN and CDR2 SYDVKM. For the CDR3, the DNA is TGTGCCAGCAGTACGGACCAAGTTAATGAAAAACTGTTTTTT. Protein sequence: CASSTDQVNEKLFF.

This clone was observed once. The V gene is TRBV15, the J gene TRBJ2-1; 10 bases fit TRBD2. This CDR3 contains 20 residues. Germline CDR1 reads LNHNV; CDR2 reads YYDKDF (reference sequence). J lost 4 bases, V lost 0 bases, and 15 bases had no gene match. CDR3 sequence (DNA): TGTGCCACCAGCAGAGATCGCGGAGGTGAGGCTAGCGGGAGATACAATGAGCAGTTCTTC. This gives the protein CATSRDRGGEASGRYNEQFF.

The chain employs TRBV28 and TRBJ2-7; no firm D call. Germline lookup yields CDR1 MDHEN and CDR2 SYDVKM. The CDR3 runs 15 residues. The ends were cut back, 6 bases at V and 0 bases at J, with 15 bases in the middle. As DNA, the CDR3 is TGTGCCAGCAGCTCTGACCCGGCTCACTCCTACGAGCAGTACTTC. Encoded protein: CASSSDPAHSYEQYF.

The chain recombines TRBV28 with TRBJ1-5, with a tentative D call TRBD1 (5 bases). CDR1 MDHEN and CDR2 SYDVKM come from the germline V gene. This CDR3 has 16 amino acids. With 5 bases removed from V and 6 bases from J, the gap between germline ends came to 20 bases. The chain's CDR3 is CASSPLGGVGSQPQHF. Written as DNA, the CDR3 is TGTGCCAGCAGTCCCCTTGGGGGGGTTGGTAGTCAGCCCCAGCATTTT.

The J gene is TRBJ2-5, the V gene TRBV2; no firm D call. The V gene lost 5 bases and the J gene lost 2 bases, with 9 bases spanning the gap. Germline V CDR1 and CDR2: SNHLY, FYNNEI. The CDR3 covers 13 residues. CDR3 DNA: TGTGCCAGCAGTAGGACCCGACAAGAGACCCAGTACTTC. Protein: CASSRTRQETQYF.

The V call is TRBV6-6, the J call TRBJ1-1; weak D call: TRBD1 (5 bases). V lost 4 bases, J lost 1 base, and 10 bases lay in between. Germline-derived CDR1 and CDR2 are MNHNY and SVGAGI (reference sequence). This CDR3 spans 14 amino acids. In DNA form, the CDR3 reads TGTGCCAGCAGTTCAGGGTTGGGGAACACTGAAGCTTTCTTT. It specifies CASSSGLGNTEAFF.

The V and J genes are TRBV5-1 and TRBJ2-3, with TRBD2 as a possible D gene (6 bases). Deletions cut 3 bases from V and 0 bases from J, with 14 bases between. The germline gives CDR1 SGHRS, CDR2 YFSETQ. The length of the CDR3 is 16 residues. CDR3 loop: CASSSGLSGSTDTQYF. The CDR3 region has the DNA TGCGCCAGCAGCTCGGGGCTTAGCGGAAGCACAGATACGCAGTATTTT.

On this clone: This specimen includes other DNA sequences encoding the same CDR3. The chain carries TRBV7-3 and TRBJ1-1, with D perhaps matching TRBD1 (5 bases). The CDR3 extends over 15 amino acids. The germline V gene encodes CDR1 SGHTA and CDR2 FQGTGA. Deletions cut 2 bases from V and 1 base from J, with 11 bases between. The CDR3 DNA follows: TGTGCCAGCAGCTTACTAGGCGGGGCGAACACTGAAGCTTTCTTT. Translating gives CASSLLGGANTEAFF. Full variable domain (outside the CDR3, taken from reference TRBV7-3 and TRBJ1-1): GAGVSQTPSNKVTEKGKYVELRCDPISGHTALYWYRQSLGQGPEFLIYFQGTGAADDSGLPNDRFFAVRPEGSVSTLKIQRTERGDSAVYLCASSLLGGANTEAFFGQGTRLTVV.

The chain recombines TRBV27 with TRBJ2-5; no reliable D call. The CDR3 is made up of 15 amino acids. The V and J ends lost 4 bases and 7 bases respectively, with 19 bases between them. Germline V gene lookup returns CDR1 MNHEY and CDR2 SMNVEV (reference sequence). This CDR3 is CASSSLGAGTRTQYF. The CDR3 DNA follows: TGTGCCAGCAGTTCCCTAGGAGCAGGCACACGGACCCAGTACTTC.

This clone was seen a few times. J is TRBJ1-1 and V is TRBV2, with unresolved D. Trimming removed 2 bases from V and 1 base from J, with 8 bases in between. CDR3 length: 14 amino acids. Germline CDR1 is SNHLY and CDR2 is FYNNEI. CDR3 protein: CASSELAGNTEAFF. CDR3 bases: TGTGCCAGCAGTGAATTGGCAGGGAACACTGAAGCTTTCTTT. The full variable domain, rest sourced from reference TRBV2 and TRBJ1-1, is EPEVTQTPSHQVTQMGQEVILRCVPISNHLYFYWYRQILGQKVEFLVSFYNNEISEKSEIFDDQFSVERPDGSNFTLKIRSTKLEDSAMYFCASSELAGNTEAFFGQGTRLTVV.

This clone showed up just a few times. The gene calls are TRBV19 and TRBJ1-5; 9 nucleotides match TRBD1. V trimming: 6 bases; J trimming: 9 bases; junction bases outside the gene matches: 9. The length of the CDR3 is 14 residues. Germline assignment: CDR1 LNHDA and CDR2 SQIVND (reference sequence). CDR3 bases: TGTGCCAGTAGCCCGGACAGGGGTTGGGTGCCCCAGCATTTT. It translates to CASSPDRGWVPQHF.

Comment on this clone: The sample carries other DNA sequences with the same CDR3. The V and J genes are TRBV29-1 and TRBJ2-3; D not certain. Germline values: CDR1 SQVTM, CDR2 ANQGSEA. V was clipped by 6 bases and J by 3 bases, with 4 bases between them. CDR3 length: 10 residues. This CDR3 reads CSVDTDTQYF. The DNA for the CDR3 is TGCAGCGTAGATACAGATACGCAGTATTTT.

CDR3 nucleotides: TGTGCCAGCAGCCCCAGGACTAGCCCTAGAGGGGCTATAAACACAGATACGCAGTATTTT. Protein sequence: CASSPRTSPRGAINTDTQYF. This chain connects TRBV7-6 to TRBJ2-3, with 8 nucleotides matching TRBD2. The CDR3 totals 20 residues. Germline V gene lookup returns CDR1 SGHVS and CDR2 FNYEAQ. Trimming removed 5 bases from V and 2 bases from J; junction bases left unmatched: 21.

The chain couples TRBV7-9 to TRBJ2-7, with 9 positions matching TRBD1. V lost 5 bases, J lost 5 bases, and 7 bases stayed unmatched. This CDR3 comprises 14 residues. The germline CDR1 and CDR2 sequences are SEHNR and FQNEAQ (reference sequence). CDR3 coding DNA: TGTGCCAGCAGCGTACAGGGGGCGCGCGACGAGCAGTACTTC. Translation: CASSVQGARDEQYF.

This clone was seen a handful of times. The V and J genes are TRBV14 and TRBJ1-1; D is undetermined. CDR1 and CDR2 from the germline V gene are SGHDN and FVKESK. Trimming left V 1 base short and J 3 bases short, with 9 bases between. The CDR3 covers 14 residues. As DNA, the CDR3 is TGTGCCAGCAGCCAAGTGGAGGGTTACACTGAAGCTTTCTTT. Amino acids: CASSQVEGYTEAFF.